This T cell receptor beta chain appears in the sequencing data of a study of cytomegalovirus exposure and HLA in healthy donors. The study's findings and limits: Several top significant clusters appeared, in a later analysis, to be linked to common viral pathogens. Reported performance of the classifier showed diagnosis of cytomegalovirus status with high specificity and sensitivity.

For this clone: Its antigen remains unknown.

PCR was performed using 60 Vbeta and 13 Jbeta primers. The table came from immunoSEQ multiplex PCR; TCRdb's copy has only in-frame clones and leaves some out. The table lists about 210,000 clones, around 79% of them singletons. CDR3 length equals 13 residues. The V gene's germline CDR1 is GTSNPN and CDR2 SVGIG (reference sequence). The chain has TRBV30 and TRBJ2-5, with D uncertain. The J call may be incorrect, as the DNA end agrees better with TRBJ2-7. The specimen was PBMCs. This clonotype was sampled from a male donor in good health and CMV-seronegative. The CDR3 bases are TGTGCCTGGGCCACTTCGGAGCCCTACGAGCAGTACTTC. As protein: CAWATSEPYEQYF.